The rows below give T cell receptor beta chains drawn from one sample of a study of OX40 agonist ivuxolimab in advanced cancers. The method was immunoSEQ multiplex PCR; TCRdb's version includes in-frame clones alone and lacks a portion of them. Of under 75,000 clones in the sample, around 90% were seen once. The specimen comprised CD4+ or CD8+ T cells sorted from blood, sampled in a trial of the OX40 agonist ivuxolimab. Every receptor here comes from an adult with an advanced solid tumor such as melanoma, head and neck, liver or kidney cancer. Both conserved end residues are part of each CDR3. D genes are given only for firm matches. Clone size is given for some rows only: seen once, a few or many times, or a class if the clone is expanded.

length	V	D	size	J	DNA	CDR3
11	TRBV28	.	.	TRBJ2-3	TGTGCCAGCAGTTTAAGTGATACGCAGTATTTT	CASSLSDTQYF
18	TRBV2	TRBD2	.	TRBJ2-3	TGTGCCAGCAACGAGGCGGGAGTGGGGGTTCTCTCCACAGATACGCAGTATTTT	CASNEAGVGVLSTDTQYF
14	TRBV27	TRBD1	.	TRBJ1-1	TGTGCCAGCAGCCTCCGGGACAGGGACACTGAAGCTTTCTTT	CASSLRDRDTEAFF
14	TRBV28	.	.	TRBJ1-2	TGTGCCAGCAGTGCCCCTGGGGCCTACTATGGCTACACCTTC	CASSAPGAYYGYTF
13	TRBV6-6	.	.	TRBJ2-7	TGTGCCAGCAGTGGAGGACGCGGCGACGAGCAGTACTTC	CASSGGRGDEQYF
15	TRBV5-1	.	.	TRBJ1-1	TGCGCCAGCAGATCGGACCCGAGGGTGAACACTGAAGCTTTCTTT	CASRSDPRVNTEAFF
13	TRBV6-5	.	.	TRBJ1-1	TGTGCCAGCAGCCTGTCGGGGAACACTGAAGCTTTCTTT	CASSLSGNTEAFF
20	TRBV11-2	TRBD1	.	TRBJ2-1	TGTGCCAGCAGCTTAGACAGGGGGCTACAGCGGAGGGGCTCCTACAATGAGCAGTTCTTC	CASSLDRGLQRRGSYNEQFF
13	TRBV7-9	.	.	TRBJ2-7	TGTGCCAGCAGCCCCTTCGACGGCTACGAGCAGTACTTC	CASSPFDGYEQYF
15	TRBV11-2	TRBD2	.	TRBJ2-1	TGTGCCAGCGGCTTAGCGGGAGGAGGTTACAATGAGCAGTTCTTC	CASGLAGGGYNEQFF
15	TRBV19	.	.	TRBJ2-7	TGTGCCAGTAGTATGGGGAGCGGTCCCTTCTACGAGCAGTACTTC	CASSMGSGPFYEQYF
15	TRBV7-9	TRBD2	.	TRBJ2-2	TGTGCCAGCAGCTTTCGACTAGCGGACACCGGGGAGCTGTTTTTT	CASSFRLADTGELFF
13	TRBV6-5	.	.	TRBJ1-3	TGTGCCAGCAGTTCGGGATCTGGAAACACCATATATTTT	CASSSGSGNTIYF
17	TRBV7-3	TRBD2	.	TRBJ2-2	TGTGCCAGCAGCTCTCAGGGGTTAGCGGGAGTCGGCGGGGAGCTGTTTTTT	CASSSQGLAGVGGELFF
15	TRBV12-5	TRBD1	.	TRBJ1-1	TGTGCTAGTGGTTTGGGACAGGGGGCGGACACTGAAGCTTTCTTT	CASGLGQGADTEAFF
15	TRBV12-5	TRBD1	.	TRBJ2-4	TGTGCTAGTGGGCGGTCCGGGACAGGGATGAACATTCAGTACTTC	CASGRSGTGMNIQYF
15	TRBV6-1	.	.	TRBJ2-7	TGTGCCAGCAGTACCTCGGTCAGTTGGGTTGGCGAGCAGTACTTC	CASSTSVSWVGEQYF
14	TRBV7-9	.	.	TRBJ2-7	TGTGCCAGCAGCTTAACAGGGACCTCCTACGAGCAGTACTTC	CASSLTGTSYEQYF
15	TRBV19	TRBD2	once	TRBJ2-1	TGTGCCAGTAGTATAGGAAGCGGGAGGGGCAATGAGCAGTTCTTC	CASSIGSGRGNEQFF
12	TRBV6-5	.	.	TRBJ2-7	TGTGCCAGCAGTTACCGAGCGGAAGAGCAGTACTTC	CASSYRAEEQYF
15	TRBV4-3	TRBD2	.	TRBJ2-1	TGCGCCAGCAGCCTTCAAGGACTAGACTACAATGAGCAGTTCTTC	CASSLQGLDYNEQFF
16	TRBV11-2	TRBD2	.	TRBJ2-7	TGTGCCAGCAGCTTAGTGCTGGCGGGGGGTTTCTACGAGCAGTACTTC	CASSLVLAGGFYEQYF
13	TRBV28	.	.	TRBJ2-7	TGTGCCAGCAGTTTTACGGGATGGGGCGAGCAGTACTTC	CASSFTGWGEQYF
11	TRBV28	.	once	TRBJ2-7	TGTGCCACTCAGTCTTGGGGGGAGCAGTACTTC	CATQSWGEQYF
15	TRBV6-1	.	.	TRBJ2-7	TGTGCCAGCAGTGAAGGGGGCGACAGCGCCTACGAGCAGTACTTC	CASSEGGDSAYEQYF
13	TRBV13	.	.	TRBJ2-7	TGTGCCAGCAGCCCCGGGCCCCCCTACGAGCAGTACTTC	CASSPGPPYEQYF
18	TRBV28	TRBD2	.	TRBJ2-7	TGTGCCAGCAGTCCGGGACTAGCGGGATGGCCTAGCTCCTACGAGCAGTACTTC	CASSPGLAGWPSSYEQYF
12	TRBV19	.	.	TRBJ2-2	TGTGCCAGCCGAGGGGACTCCGGGGAGCTGTTTTTT	CASRGDSGELFF
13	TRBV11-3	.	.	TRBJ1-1	TGTGCCAGCAGCTCGGGGGGGGCCACTGAAGCTTTCTTT	CASSSGGATEAFF
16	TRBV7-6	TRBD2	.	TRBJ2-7	TGTGCCAGCAGCTCCGGACTAGCGGGAGGCTCCTACGAGCAGTACTTC	CASSSGLAGGSYEQYF
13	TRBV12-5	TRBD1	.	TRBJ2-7	TGTGCTAGTGGCTGGGACAGTTACTACGAGCAGTACTTC	CASGWDSYYEQYF
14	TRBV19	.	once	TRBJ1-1	TGTGCCAGTAGTATACTACGGGGGGACACTGAAGCTTTCTTT	CASSILRGDTEAFF
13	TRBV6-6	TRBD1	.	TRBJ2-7	TGTGCCAGCACCCCGACAGGGTCCGGCGAGCAGTACTTC	CASTPTGSGEQYF
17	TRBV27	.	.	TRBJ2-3	TGTGCCAGCAGTTTATCGTATCGGACATCTAGCACAGATACGCAGTATTTT	CASSLSYRTSSTDTQYF
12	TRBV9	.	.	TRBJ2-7	TGTGCCAGCAGCGTAGAGGGCGGGGGCTTGAACTTC	CASSVEGGGLNF
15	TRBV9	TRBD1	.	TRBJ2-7	TGTGCCAGCAGCGTAGACAAGGACAGGGGCCACGAGCAGTACTTC	CASSVDKDRGHEQYF
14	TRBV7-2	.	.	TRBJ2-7	TGTGCCAGCAGCCCCCCAGGGGCGTCCTACGAGCAGTACTTC	CASSPPGASYEQYF
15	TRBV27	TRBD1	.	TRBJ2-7	TGTGCCAGCAGTTTAAGGGGACAGGGGATCTACGAGCAGTACTTC	CASSLRGQGIYEQYF
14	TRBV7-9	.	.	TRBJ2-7	TGTGCCAGCAGCCCAATATTGGGGGGCTACGAGCAGTACTTC	CASSPILGGYEQYF
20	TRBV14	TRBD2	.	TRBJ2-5	TGTGCCAGCAGCCAAGATTCGCGGACCGGGACTAGCGGGAGTAAAGAGACCCAGTACTTC	CASSQDSRTGTSGSKETQYF
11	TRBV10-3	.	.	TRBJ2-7	TGTGCCATCAGTACAGGGAACGAGCAGTACTTC	CAISTGNEQYF
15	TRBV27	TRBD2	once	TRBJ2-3	TGTGCCAGCAGTTCCTCGACTAGCGGAACAGATACGCAGTATTTT	CASSSSTSGTDTQYF
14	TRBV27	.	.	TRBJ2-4	TGTGCCAGCAGTCCTCAGGGGGCCAAAAACATTCAGTACTTC	CASSPQGAKNIQYF
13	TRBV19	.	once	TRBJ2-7	TGTGCCAGTAGTAGCCTGACGCAATACGAGCAGTACTTC	CASSSLTQYEQYF
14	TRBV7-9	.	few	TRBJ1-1	TGTGCCAGCAGTTGGACCCCGGTTGGCACTGAAGCTTTCTTT	CASSWTPVGTEAFF
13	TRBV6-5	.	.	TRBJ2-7	TGTGCCAGCAGATTGGGGTATGCCTACGAGCAGTACTTC	CASRLGYAYEQYF
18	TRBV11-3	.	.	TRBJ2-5	TGTGCCAGCAGCTTCTTTCTATTACAGGCAGGGCGCGAAGAGACCCAGTACTTC	CASSFFLLQAGREETQYF
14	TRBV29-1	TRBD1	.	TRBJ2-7	TGCAGCGTGATGGGACAGGGAAGCTCCTACGAGCAGTACTTC	CSVMGQGSSYEQYF
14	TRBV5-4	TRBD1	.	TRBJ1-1	TGTGCCAGCAGCCCGACAGGGGCAATTGCAGAAGCTTTCTTT	CASSPTGAIAEAFF
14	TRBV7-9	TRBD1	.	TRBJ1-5	TGTGCCAGCAGCTCGGACAGGGCCGATCAGCCCCAGCATTTT	CASSSDRADQPQHF
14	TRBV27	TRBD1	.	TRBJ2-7	TGTGCCAGCAGTGAGGGACAGCTTCCCTACGAGCAGTACTTC	CASSEGQLPYEQYF
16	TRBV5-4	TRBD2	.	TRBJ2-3	TGTGCCAGCAGCTCGGGACTAGCGGGAATAGGAGATACGCAGTATTTT	CASSSGLAGIGDTQYF
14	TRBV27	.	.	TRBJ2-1	TGTGCCAGCAGTTTTGGAAGCGGGCCCAATGAGCAGTTCTTC	CASSFGSGPNEQFF
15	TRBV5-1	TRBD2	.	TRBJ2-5	TGCGCCAGCAGCGGATCCGGGACTAGCCAGGAGACCCAGTACTTC	CASSGSGTSQETQYF
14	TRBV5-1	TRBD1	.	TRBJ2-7	TGCGCCAGCAGCTTAACAGGGGGCTTGGGCGAGCAGTACTTC	CASSLTGGLGEQYF